This TCR beta chain was identified in a study of Graves' ophthalmopathy and Graves' hyperthyroidism. The V and J ends lost 5 bases and 4 bases, in that order; junction bases with no gene match: 8. The CDR3 spans 17 residues. Scientists amplified the TCR beta CDR3 regions from RNA transcripts. HTBI-primed first-round RT-PCR preceded second-round multiplex PCR. Using its own MiXCR run on the multiplex PCR reads, TCRdb lists one record per CDR3 protein. The data show about 500,000 distinct CDR3 sequences, with around 14% seen just once and roughly 10% held by the top ten. This clonotype was seen at least ten times.

The TCR was taken from a woman aged 25 to 39 with Graves' ophthalmopathy. V is TRBV12-3 or TRBV12-4 and J is TRBJ2-2, with 12 bases matching TRBD2. The material sequenced was blood. CDR3 region: CASSPLAGGPGTGELFF. The DNA of the CDR3 is TGTGCCAGCAGTCCCCTAGCGGGGGGGCCGGGCACCGGGGAGCTGTTTTTT.